This T cell receptor (beta chain) was recorded in a study of cytomegalovirus exposure and HLA in healthy donors. Trimming shortened V by 4 bases and J by 5 bases, and 11 bases separated the two germline ends. Germline CDR1 reads GTSNPN; CDR2 reads SVGIG (reference sequence). CDR3 length: 13 residues. Study-level results: Productive rates of about 87% or about 30% were seen for most TCR beta V segments in an earlier analysis.

As concerns this clone: Antigen: not known.

These donors counted as nominally healthy when sampled, but unrecorded immune exposures were likely. The study ran its PCR with 60 Vbeta and 13 Jbeta primers. Libraries were prepared by immunoSEQ multiplex PCR; TCRdb keeps only in-frame clonotypes and omits some of them. The repertoire holds more than 130,000 clones, about 78% seen once, with 2.5% to 3.5% in the top ten. The sequence was collected from a male donor in good health and CMV-seronegative. The sample comprised PBMCs. V gene TRBV30 combines with J gene TRBJ2-2, with D maybe TRBD1 (6 bases). CDR3 DNA: TGTGCCTGGATTAATACAGGGACCGGGGAGCTGTTTTTT. This sequence encodes CAWINTGTGELFF.